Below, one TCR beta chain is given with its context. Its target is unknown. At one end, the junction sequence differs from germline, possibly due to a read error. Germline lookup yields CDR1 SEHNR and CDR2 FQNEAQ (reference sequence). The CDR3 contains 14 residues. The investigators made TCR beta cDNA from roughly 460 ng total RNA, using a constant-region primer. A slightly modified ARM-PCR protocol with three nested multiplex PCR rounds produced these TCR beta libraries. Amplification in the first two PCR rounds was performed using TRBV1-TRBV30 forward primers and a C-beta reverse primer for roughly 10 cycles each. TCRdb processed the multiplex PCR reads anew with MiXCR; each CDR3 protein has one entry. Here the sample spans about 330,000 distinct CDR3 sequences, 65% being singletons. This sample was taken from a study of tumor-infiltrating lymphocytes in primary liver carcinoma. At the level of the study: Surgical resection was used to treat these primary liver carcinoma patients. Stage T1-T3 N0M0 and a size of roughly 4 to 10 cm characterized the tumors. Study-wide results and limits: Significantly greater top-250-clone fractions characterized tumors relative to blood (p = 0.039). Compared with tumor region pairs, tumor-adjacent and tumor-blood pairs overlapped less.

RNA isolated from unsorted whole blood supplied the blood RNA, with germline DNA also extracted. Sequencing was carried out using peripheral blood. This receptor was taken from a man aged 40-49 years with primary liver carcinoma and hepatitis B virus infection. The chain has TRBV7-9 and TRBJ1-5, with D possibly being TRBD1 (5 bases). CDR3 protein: CPSSPGLGNQPQHF. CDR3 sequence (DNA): TGTCCCAGCAGCCCGGGACTAGGGAATCAGCCCCAGCATTTT.